These T cell receptor beta chains were read from a single sample in a study of cytomegalovirus exposure and HLA in healthy donors. Sequencing used immunoSEQ multiplex PCR; TCRdb keeps in-frame clones, though not all of them. Of some 60,000 clones detected, more than 90% appear once; the ten largest clones hold approximately 0.91%. Sequenced sample: PBMCs. These receptors were taken from a man younger than 35 in good health and CMV-seronegative. The CDR3 runs from the conserved cysteine through the conserved F or W. A D gene is named only where the DNA matches it firmly. Where a row states a size, it is once, few, many or the class of an expanded clone; other rows omit it.

v_gene,d_gene,abundance,CDR3aa
TRBV30,TRBD1,-,CAWGTGVFGNTIYF
TRBV28,TRBD2,once,CASSRAGVNTGELFF
TRBV27,-,-,CASSGGNYNEQFF
TRBV19,-,-,CASRNPGEMSGYTF
TRBV5-1,TRBD2,-,CASSSTTSGGTDTQYF
TRBV7-6,TRBD2,once,CASSLGLAGDTGELFF
TRBV6-1,-,once,CASSLLTGANVLTF
TRBV7-9,-,-,CASSINQETQYF
TRBV28,-,-,CASSSHAGNQPQHF
TRBV5-4,-,-,CASSFLSHSYNEQFF
TRBV5-1,-,-,CASSLQEGTTYEQYF
TRBV5-4,-,-,CASSLENTMNTEAFF
TRBV10-1,TRBD1,-,CARTGETLQETQYF
TRBV7-3,TRBD1,-,CASSSETGGNTEAFF
TRBV4-1,TRBD1,-,CASSQAGTASYEQYF
TRBV10-3,-,-,CAISDRWDSRVPGANVLTF
TRBV28,-,-,CAATRGGANTGELFF
TRBV30,TRBD1,-,CAWAQGMGTYEQYF
TRBV18,-,-,CASSPLQVVSDYGYTF
TRBV28,-,-,CASSLIDWFYEQYF
TRBV28,-,-,CASSLKDQGVIGNTIYF
TRBV6-5,TRBD2,-,CASSYSGGDTQYF
TRBV15,-,-,CATSKDLNSYEQYF